The 4 T cell receptor beta chains below all came from one sample that was sequenced in a study of OX40 agonist ivuxolimab in advanced cancers. Produced via immunoSEQ multiplex PCR; TCRdb's table is partial and in-frame only. The sample lists 35,000 to 50,000 clones, approximately 80% occurring once. The starting material was CD4+ or CD8+ T cells sorted from blood, obtained in a trial of the OX40 agonist ivuxolimab. The source is an adult with an advanced solid tumor such as melanoma, head and neck, liver or kidney cancer.

V is TRBV25-1 and J is TRBJ2-1, with 8 bases fitting TRBD2. Trimming took 8 bases from V and 2 from J; bases not matched to a gene: 8. CDR1 and CDR2 from the germline V gene are MGHDK and SYGVNS. This CDR3 contains 15 residues. In DNA form, the CDR3 reads TGTGCCAGCTCTCCGGCAGCGGGAGCCTACAATGAGCAGTTCTTC. Its protein product is CASSPAAGAYNEQFF. Drawing the rest from reference TRBV25-1 and TRBJ2-1, the complete variable domain is EADIYQTPRYLVIGTGKKITLECSQTMGHDKMYWYQQDPGMELHLIHYSYGVNSTEKGDLSSESTVSRIRTEHFPLTLESARPSHTSQYLCASSPAAGAYNEQFFGPGTRLTVL.

V usage is TRBV7-2 and J usage is TRBJ2-1; no clear D. This CDR3 comprises 15 residues. Germline loops: CDR1 SGHTA, CDR2 FQGNSA. The germline V and J ends were trimmed by 1 base and 0 bases, with 7 bases remaining between them. The CDR3 protein is CASSLGWSSYNEQFF. The CDR3 DNA is TGTGCCAGCAGCTTAGGGTGGAGCTCCTACAATGAGCAGTTCTTC.

The V and J genes are TRBV21-1 and TRBJ1-3. TRBV21-1 is given as a pseudogene. The CDR3 runs 16 residues. CDR3 nucleotides: TGTGCCAGCACCGCGGGAGACCAGAGCTCTGGAAACACCATATATTTT. This codes for CASTAGDQSSGNTIYF.

V usage is TRBV27 and J usage is TRBJ1-4, with a weak D call TRBD1 (6 bases). CDR3 length: 16 residues. Germline values: CDR1 MNHEY, CDR2 SMNVEV (reference sequence). Trimming shortened V by 2 bases and J by 7 bases, and 17 bases separated the two germline ends. CDR3 in DNA: TGTGCCAGCAGTTTAGCCCGGGGGGGGCGACCTGAAAAACTGTTTTTT. Encoded protein: CASSLARGGRPEKLFF.